Listed here are 8 T cell receptor beta chains from one sample, sequenced in a study of T cells in Graves' hyperthyroidism and ophthalmopathy (dated by TCRdb to the late 2010s). Receptor amplification or capture employed multiplex PCR. TCRdb shows the sequencer as Illumina HiSeq 2000. The TCR beta CDR3 regions were amplified from the RNA transcripts. For the first round of RT-PCR on the TCR CDR3, the HTBI primer set was used together with the Qiagen OneStep RT-PCR kit. TCRdb handled the public reads itself, with Q25 trimming in fastp and clone calling in MiXCR, and kept productive beta chains. Rows with one shared CDR3 protein collapse into an entry with the most common genes and DNA. Counted in this sample were 340,000 or so distinct CDR3 sequences; 15% to 20% of them appeared once. Together, the top ten hold under 55% of the sample. Sequenced material: blood. The receptors originated from a woman aged 45-59 years with Graves' hyperthyroidism.

At least ten counts were recorded for this clonotype. The chain employs TRBV6-1 and TRBJ2-1; TRBD2 matches 12 bases. Germline CDR1 MNHNS, CDR2 SASEGT. The trim removed 6 bases at V and 5 bases at J, leaving 5 bases unmatched. CDR3 length: 15 amino acids. CDR3 nucleotides: TGTGCCAGCAGAACGACTAGCGGGGGCCACAATGAGCAGTTCTTC. Residues: CASRTTSGGHNEQFF.

This clonotype has at least ten counts. This sequence joins TRBV6-1 and TRBJ2-3; D is possibly TRBD1 or TRBD2 (6 bases each). The germline V gene encodes CDR1 MNHNS and CDR2 SASEGT. The CDR3 totals 16 residues. With 6 bases removed from V and 0 bases from J, the gap between germline ends came to 16 bases. This chain's CDR3 is CASRPQWGASTDTQYF. The CDR3 region has the DNA TGTGCCAGCAGGCCTCAGTGGGGGGCGAGCACAGATACGCAGTATTTT.

This clonotype was recorded a few times. This chain's CDR3 is CASSFAPTSLLNNEQFF. The CDR3 DNA reads as TGTGCCAGCAGCTTTGCGCCGACTAGCCTTCTTAACAATGAGCAGTTCTTC. The chain joins TRBV7-9 to TRBJ2-1, with TRBD2 identical over 7 bases. CDR1 is SEHNR, CDR2 FQNEAQ, per germline (reference sequence). V shed 3 bases, J shed 5 bases, and the junction held 13 bases outside the gene matches. The CDR3 is 17 residues long.

This clonotype was seen ten or more times. V is TRBV3-1 and J is TRBJ1-1; the D gene is possibly TRBD1 (6 bases). Germline CDR1 is LGHDT and CDR2 is YNNKEL (reference sequence). V was shortened by 4 bases and J by 5 bases, with 17 bases between the two germline ends. CDR3 length equals 15 residues. CDR3 nucleotides: TGTGCCAGCAGCCCCGGGGGCTTGGGCAAAACTGAAGCTTTCTTT. Translating it yields CASSPGGLGKTEAFF.

This clonotype was counted a few times. The genes are TRBV19 and TRBJ2-7, with a possible D match to TRBD2 (6 bases). Germline V gene lookup returns CDR1 LNHDA and CDR2 SQIVND (reference sequence). The CDR3 has 14 amino acids. Trimming cost V 3 bases and J 3 bases, with 12 bases left between them. The CDR3 reads CASSIGPAGYEQYF. Here the CDR3 DNA reads TGTGCCAGTAGTATCGGGCCAGCGGGCTACGAGCAGTACTTC.

This clonotype has more than one count but fewer than ten. The chain has TRBV6-2 or TRBV6-3 and TRBJ2-3; 10 nucleotides match TRBD2. Germline trimming cut 7 bases from V and 2 bases from J; bases unmatched to any gene: 12. Germline-derived CDR1 and CDR2 are MNHEY and SVGEGT. This CDR3 is 17 amino acids long. In nucleotides, the CDR3 is TGTGCCAGCAAGGGGACTAGCGAAAGACGGTTCACAGATACGCAGTATTTT. This sequence encodes CASKGTSERRFTDTQYF.

This clonotype was recorded at least ten times. The J gene is TRBJ2-2, the V gene TRBV18; D is perhaps TRBD1 or TRBD2 (6 bases each). Looked up from germline, CDR1 is KGHSH and CDR2 is LQKENI. Between the trimmed V and J ends, which lost 4 bases and 3 bases, there was a span of 12 bases. This CDR3 is built from 15 residues. In DNA form, the CDR3 reads TGTGCCAGCTCACTTACCGGGGGCTACACCGGGGAGCTGTTTTTT. Its translation is CASSLTGGYTGELFF.

The chain joins TRBV7-9 to TRBJ2-1; TRBD2 matches 7 bases. The length of the CDR3 is 16 residues. Trimming at V came to 5 bases and at J to 5 bases, leaving 12 bases not matched to a gene. Germline-derived CDR1 and CDR2 are SEHNR and FQNEAQ (reference sequence). The CDR3: CASSINLLAKHNEQFF. The CDR3 DNA is TGTGCCAGCAGCATAAATCTACTAGCGAAACACAATGAGCAGTTCTTC.